The 17 T cell receptor beta chains listed next were all sequenced from one sample in a study of T cells in Graves' hyperthyroidism and ophthalmopathy. RNA transcripts provided the source from which TCR beta CDR3 regions were amplified. The study used the HTBI primer set for a first-round RT-PCR of the TCR CDR3. TCRdb passed the multiplex PCR reads through MiXCR, listing each CDR3 protein once. Among about 290,000 distinct CDR3 sequences listed, around 17% were seen once. Sequencing was done on a sample of blood. The origin of the receptors is a man aged 30 to 39 with Graves' hyperthyroidism.

The table lists this clonotype with many counts. V and J are TRBV12-3 or TRBV12-4 and TRBJ2-5; tentatively, D is TRBD2 (6 bases). The CDR3 is 11 amino acids. The V and J ends lost 10 bases and 4 bases respectively, with 10 bases between them. The CDR3 is CAIKAGETQYF. Written as DNA, the CDR3 is TGTGCCATCAAAGCGGGAGAGACCCAGTACTTC.

This clonotype was observed at least ten times. The chain recombines TRBV5-6 with TRBJ1-5; D may be TRBD1 (5 bases). CDR1 and CDR2 from the germline V gene are SGHDT and YYEEEE. The CDR3 runs 16 residues. Trimming stripped 6 bases from V and 1 base from J, with 17 bases between. CDR3 in amino acids: CASTLGGTRSNQPQHF. The DNA of the CDR3 is TGTGCCAGCACCCTCGGGGGGACTAGAAGCAATCAGCCCCAGCATTTT.

This clonotype was picked up many times. V usage is TRBV18 and J usage is TRBJ1-1, with unresolved D. V was pared by 3 bases and J by 0 bases, with 8 bases between. This CDR3 region has 14 residues. Germline V lookup: CDR1 KGHSH, CDR2 LQKENI. The CDR3 loop is CASSPDLLNTEAFF. In nucleotides, the CDR3 is TGTGCCAGCTCACCGGATCTTCTGAACACTGAAGCTTTCTTT.

This clonotype showed up many times. This sequence joins TRBV9 and TRBJ2-7, with 7 bases lining up with TRBD1. V was pared by 2 bases and J by 3 bases, with 2 bases of the junction left unmatched. The CDR3 covers 13 residues. Germline lookup yields CDR1 SGDLS and CDR2 YYNGEE. As DNA, the CDR3 is TGTGCCAGCAGCGTGACAGGGAACTACGAGCAGTACTTC. It codes for CASSVTGNYEQYF.

The rearrangement uses TRBV6-4 and TRBJ1-2, with 8 bases aligning to TRBD1. The ends lost 5 bases at V and 3 bases at J; junction bases unmatched: 14. The CDR3 covers 17 residues. CDR1 is MRHNA, CDR2 SNTAGT, per germline. This chain's CDR3 is CASSWLTWDRYHYGYTF. The CDR3 bases are TGTGCCAGCAGTTGGCTCACCTGGGACAGGTACCACTATGGCTACACCTTC.

This clonotype was picked up many times. The chain joins TRBV30 to TRBJ2-6; maybe TRBD2 (6 bases). CDR1 and CDR2 (germline): GTSNPN, SVGIG (reference sequence). The V end was cut by 8 bases, the J end by 2 bases, with 13 bases between. The CDR3 has 14 amino acids. The CDR3 DNA reads as TGTGCCCTGGAGGGGATCCCTGGGGCCAACGTCCTGACTTTC. It yields the protein CALEGIPGANVLTF. Based on the CDR3 plus reference TRBV30 and TRBJ2-6, the full variable domain is SQTIHQWPATLVQPVGSPLSLECTVEGTSNPNLYWYRQAAGRGLQLLFYSVGIGQISSEVPQNLSASRPQDRQFILSSKKLLLSDSGFYLCALEGIPGANVLTFGAGSRLTVL.

This clonotype was recorded many times. This rearrangement joins TRBV28 to TRBJ1-1; D is possibly TRBD1 (5 bases). The ends were cut back, 10 bases at V and 1 base at J, with 10 bases in the middle. Germline V gene lookup returns CDR1 MDHEN and CDR2 SYDVKM. This CDR3 comprises 12 residues. The CDR3 nucleotides read TGTGCCATCGGTGGGGGGAACACTGAAGCTTTCTTT. Its protein is CAIGGGNTEAFF.

This clonotype was picked up a small number of times. V gene TRBV27 combines with J gene TRBJ2-3, with TRBD1 matching 8 bases. V dropped 6 bases and J dropped 10; count of bases not matched to a gene: 6. The CDR3 extends over 12 amino acids. From germline, CDR1 is MNHEY and CDR2 SMNVEV (reference sequence). The CDR3, as DNA: TGTGCCAGCAGCGGCTCAGGGGGCCCGCAGTATTTT. The encoded protein is CASSGSGGPQYF.

This clonotype was seen many times. The rearrangement links TRBV3-1 to TRBJ2-7; D unresolved. CDR3 length equals 14 residues. Germline-derived CDR1 and CDR2 are LGHDT and YNNKEL (reference sequence). V shed 0 bases and J shed 4 bases, with 10 bases lying between them. CDR3 amino acids: CASSQEGAGYEQYF. The CDR3 DNA reads as TGTGCCAGCAGCCAAGAAGGAGCCGGTTACGAGCAGTACTTC.

This clonotype was detected many times. The chain employs TRBV5-1 and TRBJ1-5, with no clear D. The germline CDR1 and CDR2 sequences are SGHRS and YFSETQ. This CDR3 contains 14 residues. V was shortened by 0 bases and J by 10 bases, with 14 bases between the two germline ends. CDR3: CASSLDPSATPQHF. Written as DNA, the CDR3 is TGCGCCAGCAGCTTGGATCCCTCAGCAACACCCCAGCATTTT.

This clonotype has at least ten counts. The chain is built from TRBV19 and TRBJ1-1; 8 bases map to TRBD1. CDR1 LNHDA and CDR2 SQIVND come from the germline V gene (reference sequence). Trimming took 7 bases from V and 7 from J; bases not matched to a gene: 8. This CDR3 contains 13 residues. The CDR3 loop reads CASNYDRGYEAFF. DNA of the CDR3: TGTGCCAGTAATTACGACAGGGGCTATGAAGCTTTCTTT.

This clonotype has only a few counts. The junction and the germline gene differ at one end; a read error may be behind it. For the CDR3, the DNA is TGTGCCAGCAGCCCTGACCCGAACACCGGGGAGCGGTTTTTT. It is translated as CASSPDPNTGERFF. V is TRBV5-6 and J is TRBJ2-2, with D perhaps matching TRBD2 (5 bases). The CDR3 contains 14 residues. CDR1 is SGHDT and CDR2 is YYEEEE in the germline V gene.

The sample holds many counts of this clonotype. This chain uses TRBV20-1 with TRBJ2-7, with 9 bases aligning to TRBD2. In germline, CDR1 is DFQATT, CDR2 SNEGSKA (reference sequence). The CDR3 has 12 amino acids. The V and J ends lost 7 bases and 4 bases, in that order; junction bases with no gene match: 5. The CDR3 DNA reads as TGCAGTGTGGCTAGCGGGGCTTACGAGCAGTACTTC. Its protein product is CSVASGAYEQYF.

This clonotype was counted ten times or more. This sequence joins TRBV20-1 and TRBJ1-1; a possible D gene is TRBD1 (6 bases). Trimming cost V 6 bases and J 8 bases, with 19 bases left between them. This CDR3 region has 13 residues. The germline V gene has CDR1 DFQATT and CDR2 SNEGSKA (reference sequence). In DNA form, the CDR3 reads TGCAGTGCGAAACAGGGACACCAAGCCGAAGCTTTCTTT. Its translation is CSAKQGHQAEAFF.

At least ten counts were recorded for this clonotype. The chain recombines TRBV7-9 with TRBJ2-3, with 9 bases that match TRBD1. This CDR3 spans 14 amino acids. The ends lost 6 bases at V and 3 bases at J; junction bases unmatched: 4. Germline CDR1 reads SEHNR; CDR2 reads FQNEAQ (reference sequence). The CDR3 spells CASRWDRATDTQYF. CDR3 sequence (DNA): TGTGCCAGCAGATGGGACAGGGCGACAGATACGCAGTATTTT.

This clonotype was observed a handful of times. This rearrangement joins TRBV7-2 to TRBJ2-1; the match to TRBD2 covers 7 bases. The CDR3 spans 15 residues. V lost 1 base to trimming and J lost 3 bases; unmatched junction nucleotides: 3. Germline-derived CDR1 and CDR2 are SGHTA and FQGNSA. This CDR3 is CASSLGPGGYNEQFF. In DNA form, the CDR3 reads TGTGCCAGCAGCTTAGGGCCGGGGGGCTACAATGAGCAGTTCTTC.

Ten or more counts support this clonotype. CDR3 DNA: TGTGCCAGCAGCTTAAGAAGGGGCGAGGAGACCCAGTACTTC. Amino acid sequence: CASSLRRGEETQYF. The V and J genes are TRBV7-2 and TRBJ2-5; D possibly corresponds to TRBD1 (5 bases). The V end was cut by 2 bases, the J end by 5 bases, with 12 bases between. The germline V gene encodes CDR1 SGHTA and CDR2 FQGNSA. This CDR3 region has 14 residues.